This is a list of T cell receptor beta chains from one sample in a study of human T cells and chemical hapten exposure. MiXCR, run by TCRdb on the RACE reads, gives a single entry per CDR3 protein. The data show about 51,000 distinct CDR3 sequences, 9.4% seen once. The source was whole blood, collected in connection with sensitization to the hapten diphenylcyclopropenone (DPC). These TCRs come from a woman aged 40 to 50 with alopecia areata. Some clones in this sample may be carry-over from other donors' samples. Each CDR3 is given with its conserved first and last residue. A D gene is named only where the DNA matches it firmly. Expanded clones are given a class, and other clones once, few, many or no size at all.

J,V,length,size,D,CDR3,DNA
TRBJ2-7,TRBV9,14,NA,TRBD2,CASSPSGGAREQYF,TGTGCCAGCAGTCCCTCCGGGGGGGCCCGCGAGCAGTACTTC
TRBJ1-1,TRBV6-5,14,few,TRBD1,CASSRIDRATEAFF,TGTGCCAGCAGCCGAATCGACAGGGCCACTGAAGCTTTCTTT
TRBJ1-5,TRBV6-1,16,many,TRBD1,CASSGAGQLYNQPQHF,TGTGCCAGCAGTGGGGCGGGACAGCTTTACAATCAGCCCCAGCATTTT
TRBJ2-1,TRBV5-4,13,NA,NA,CASSRGAGNEQFF,TGTGCCAGCAGTCGAGGCGCGGGCAATGAGCAGTTCTTC
TRBJ2-3,TRBV20-1,16,many,TRBD2,CSAYLGASGVRDTQYF,TGCAGTGCCTATCTCGGGGCTAGCGGGGTTCGTGATACGCAGTATTTT
TRBJ2-3,TRBV9,15,many,NA,CASSVAGGSSDTQYF,TGTGCCAGCAGCGTAGCAGGAGGCTCATCAGATACGCAGTATTTT
TRBJ1-1,TRBV18,14,many,NA,CASSPGQENTEAFF,TGTGCCAGCTCACCAGGACAAGAGAACACTGAAGCTTTCTTT
TRBJ2-1,TRBV3-1,13,many,TRBD2,CASSRLGLGEQFF,TGTGCCAGCAGCCGCCTGGGACTAGGTGAGCAGTTCTTC
TRBJ2-5,TRBV24-1,15,few,NA,CATSDGSRGQETQYF,TGTGCCACCAGTGATGGGTCCAGGGGTCAAGAGACCCAGTACTTC
TRBJ2-3,TRBV9,16,few,NA,CASSVGDPEMADTQYF,TGTGCCAGCAGCGTAGGGGATCCGGAGATGGCAGATACGCAGTATTTT
TRBJ1-6,TRBV18,16,few,NA,CASSGRGQRNNSPLHF,TGTGCCAGCTCAGGCCGGGGCCAACGGAATAATTCACCCCTCCACTTT
TRBJ2-7,TRBV4-1,12,many,NA,CASSQVPYEQYF,TGCGCCAGCAGCCAAGTCCCCTACGAGCAGTACTTC
TRBJ2-5,TRBV7-9,15,few,NA,CASSSPEEGQETQYF,TGTGCCAGCAGCTCGCCCGAAGAGGGTCAAGAGACCCAGTACTTC
TRBJ1-5,TRBV4-1,14,few,NA,CASSQDVRNQPQHF,TGCGCCAGCAGCCAAGATGTTCGGAATCAGCCCCAGCATTTT
TRBJ1-6,TRBV11-2,15,many,TRBD1,CASSGQGSYNSPLHF,TGTGCCAGCAGCGGACAGGGCTCCTATAATTCACCCCTCCACTTT
TRBJ2-5,TRBV28,13,NA,NA,CASSRLNQETQYF,TGTGCCAGCAGTCGACTAAACCAAGAGACCCAGTACTTC
TRBJ2-5,TRBV30,12,many,NA,CAWSHRRTTQYF,TGTGCCTGGAGTCACAGGAGAACGACCCAGTACTTC
TRBJ2-7,TRBV6-2/TRBV6-3,14,NA,TRBD2,CASYPSGGSYEQYF,TGTGCCAGCTACCCTAGCGGGGGCTCCTACGAGCAGTACTTC
TRBJ2-1,TRBV20-1,12,NA,TRBD1,CSARPGGGEQFF,TGCAGTGCTAGACCAGGGGGCGGTGAGCAGTTCTTC
TRBJ1-6,TRBV7-6,16,many,NA,CATGVRTGRYNSPLHF,TGTGCCACAGGTGTGAGAACAGGGCGATATAATTCACCCCTCCACTTT
TRBJ2-3,TRBV9,15,NA,TRBD1,CASSGSGTDTDTQYF,TGTGCCAGCAGCGGATCCGGGACAGACACAGATACGCAGTATTTT
TRBJ2-3,TRBV7-2,13,few,NA,CASSPTPTDTQYF,TGTGCCAGCAGCCCCACACCCACAGATACGCAGTATTTT